Here is one T cell receptor (beta chain) with its context. Compared with germline, one end of the junction differs, possibly owing to a read error. This CDR3 contains 16 residues. Germline assignment: CDR1 MNHNY and CDR2 SVGAGI (reference sequence). A sample-barcoded 5' primer and a J-beta primer mix were used in a second PCR of roughly 6 to 11 cycles. TCRdb ran MiXCR on the 5' RACE reads and lists one entry per CDR3 protein. The sample includes about 1.6 million distinct CDR3 sequences, roughly 32% seen only once; the top ten take about 11%. The data were obtained in a study of blood T cells in healthy people across ages. It was around 10 milliliters of peripheral blood that were drawn from each donor.

This TCR came from a woman aged 25 to 45 in good health. The material sequenced was blood. The rearrangement links TRBV6-6 to TRBJ1-1, with D tentatively TRBD1 (5 bases). Here the CDR3 DNA reads TGTGCCAGTAGTTACTCGATCGTGCCAGGGAGCACTGAAGCTTTCTTT. Its translation is CASSYSIVPGSTEAFF.